A single sample is the source of the 15 T cell receptor beta chains below, sequenced in a study of identical twins' blood T cells. Each CDR3 protein gets one entry after TCRdb re-called the 5' RACE reads with MiXCR. Here the sample spans a few hundred thousand distinct CDR3 sequences, roughly 28% being singletons. Sequencing was done on a sample of PBMCs. The receptors originated from a woman aged 18 to 49 in good health.

This clonotype has only a few counts. This chain links TRBV4-1 with TRBJ1-4; D unresolved. CDR1 and CDR2 (germline): MGHRA, YSYEKL. The CDR3 spans 16 residues. Trimming took 4 bases from V and 2 from J, leaving 14 bases between them. DNA of the CDR3: TGCGCCAGCAGCCTAAATCCGCAGCAGACTAATGAAAAACTGTTTTTT. Translating gives CASSLNPQQTNEKLFF.

The V call is TRBV7-2, the J call TRBJ1-1; D call uncertain. Trimming removed 2 bases at V and 1 base at J, with 14 bases between. The length of the CDR3 is 16 residues. Germline V gene sequence: CDR1 SGHTA, CDR2 FQGNSA. In DNA, the CDR3 is TGTGCCAGCAGCTTACCTAGGCGAGGGAGGAACACTGAAGCTTTCTTT. Amino acids: CASSLPRRGRNTEAFF.

The table lists this clonotype with a few counts. The V call is TRBV7-9, the J call TRBJ1-3; no firm D call. The CDR3 covers 14 residues. Germline V gene data show CDR1 as SEHNR and CDR2 as FQNEAQ (reference sequence). V was shortened by 1 base and J by 4 bases, with 8 bases between the two germline ends. The CDR3 nucleotides read TGTGCCAGCAGCTTAGTTCTGGGCGGAAACACCATATATTTT. Amino acids: CASSLVLGGNTIYF.

Concerning this clonotype: Sequence at one end of the junction differs from germline and may be a read error. The J gene is TRBJ1-1, the V gene TRBV27; D is possibly TRBD1 (6 bases). Germline V gives CDR1 MNHEY, CDR2 SMNVEV (reference sequence). CDR3 length: 15 amino acids. CDR3 amino acids: CVSRDTGILNTEAFF. The CDR3 region has the DNA TGTGTCAGCAGAGACACAGGGATCCTGAACACTGAAGCTTTCTTT.

The gene calls are TRBV9 and TRBJ1-1; a weak D match, TRBD1 (5 bases). Deletions cut 3 bases from V and 4 bases from J, with 16 bases between. The CDR3 spans 15 residues. CDR1 is SGDLS and CDR2 is YYNGEE in the germline V gene. CDR3 region: CASSAVTGTGTEAFF. The CDR3 DNA reads as TGTGCCAGCAGCGCCGTGACCGGGACGGGCACTGAAGCTTTCTTT.

The rearrangement uses TRBV3-1 and TRBJ2-2; D remains unclear. CDR1 and CDR2 (germline): LGHDT, YNNKEL (reference sequence). The CDR3 consists of 12 residues. Trimming stripped 4 bases from V and 7 bases from J, with 7 bases between. In DNA, the CDR3 is TGTGCCAGCAGCCCCCTCGACGGGGAGCTGTTTTTT. Its protein product is CASSPLDGELFF.

This clonotype was seen a few times. The genes are TRBV7-9 and TRBJ1-1; no clear D gene. CDR1 is SEHNR, CDR2 FQNEAQ, per germline (reference sequence). Deletions cut 4 bases from V and 0 bases from J, with 15 bases between. The CDR3 spans 16 residues. The CDR3 region is CASSSSDLTLNTEAFF. CDR3 bases: TGTGCCAGCAGCTCTTCGGACCTAACACTGAACACTGAAGCTTTCTTT.

This clonotype was seen repeatedly, ten times or more. The V call is TRBV29-1, the J call TRBJ1-1; D unclear. The CDR3 sequence is 13 residues long. The V end lost 8 bases, the J end lost 4 bases, and 17 bases lay between the germline ends. Germline assignment: CDR1 SQVTM and CDR2 ANQGSEA. CDR3 nucleotide sequence: TGCAGCATTCGCGCAGGCGGATCCACTGAAGCTTTCTTT. Translated, it gives CSIRAGGSTEAFF.

The V call is TRBV10-3, the J call TRBJ2-1; D call uncertain. V shed 7 bases and J shed 3 bases, with 10 bases lying between them. This CDR3 contains 13 residues. Germline V gives CDR1 ENHRY, CDR2 SYGVKD. This CDR3 reads CAIKGQNYNEQFF. CDR3 DNA sequence: TGTGCCATCAAGGGCCAGAACTACAATGAGCAGTTCTTC.

With regard to this clonotype: Its ends do not fully match the called genes, so a read error is possible. The chain carries TRBV29-1 and TRBJ2-1, with D possibly TRBD1 on 6 matching bases. This CDR3 spans 14 amino acids. Germline V gene data show CDR1 as SQVTM and CDR2 as ANQGSEA. CDR3 residues: CSVESYTGDNEQLF. The CDR3 nucleotides are TGCAGCGTTGAATCATACACCGGGGACAATGAGCAGTTATTC.

This chain uses TRBV20-1 with TRBJ2-1; D may be TRBD1 or TRBD2 (5 bases each). The CDR3 consists of 14 residues. Trimming cost V 3 bases and J 7 bases, with 16 bases left between them. Germline assignment: CDR1 DFQATT and CDR2 SNEGSKA (reference sequence). The CDR3 DNA is TGCAGTGCTAGTCGGGACCCCAAACGGAATGAGCAGTTCTTC. Its translation: CSASRDPKRNEQFF.

This clonotype has ten or more counts. This sequence joins TRBV28 and TRBJ1-1; D possibly corresponds to TRBD1 (5 bases). The germline CDR1 and CDR2 sequences are MDHEN and SYDVKM. The CDR3 contains 12 residues. The V end lost 5 bases, the J end lost 3 bases, and 7 bases lay between the germline ends. As DNA, the CDR3 is TGTGCCAGCAGTCCAGGGTACACTGAAGCTTTCTTT. Protein sequence: CASSPGYTEAFF.

This clonotype was detected only a few times. The rearrangement joins TRBV20-1 to TRBJ1-2; no definite D call. V was clipped by 6 bases and J by 4 bases, with 18 bases between them. CDR3 size: 14 residues. Germline CDR1 DFQATT, CDR2 SNEGSKA (reference sequence). The CDR3: CSAKRPGSGYGYTF. DNA for the CDR3: TGCAGTGCAAAGCGCCCCGGAAGTGGCTATGGCTACACCTTC.

In its sample, this clonotype was seen a few times. V gene TRBV12-5 combines with J gene TRBJ2-5; D might be TRBD1 or TRBD2, each matching 6 bases. With 2 bases removed from V and 5 bases from J, the gap between germline ends came to 21 bases. Germline V gene lookup returns CDR1 LGHNT and CDR2 FRNRAP. The CDR3 is 17 residues long. CDR3 protein: CASGLSTGTRSKETQYF. As DNA, the CDR3 is TGTGCTAGTGGTTTGTCTACAGGGACTCGGAGCAAGGAGACCCAGTACTTC.

This chain connects TRBV28 to TRBJ1-3, with D perhaps TRBD1 (5 bases). The CDR3 has 14 amino acids. The ends were cut back, 10 bases at V and 5 bases at J, with 18 bases in the middle. Germline CDR1 and CDR2: MDHEN and SYDVKM. The CDR3 here is CATGEGKRRNTIYF. CDR3 coding DNA: TGTGCCACTGGCGAGGGGAAAAGGCGAAACACCATATATTTT.